This T cell receptor beta chain was found in a study of cytomegalovirus exposure and HLA in healthy donors. As for the study in general: Genotyping of roughly 400 donors showed that 80% to 85% belonged to the Caucasian-associated ancestry cluster.

Overall study results and limits: Specific recognition of CMV antigens was confirmed in vitro for a few chains (all CMV-associated). Investigators reported 150 to 200 TCR beta chains as tied to cytomegalovirus.

A note on this clone: Its antigen is still unknown.

The CDR3 totals 15 residues. CDR1 is MDHEN, CDR2 SYDVKM, per germline. V lost 3 bases, J lost 3 bases, and 14 bases lay in between. PCR used 60 Vbeta primers and 13 Jbeta primers. The repertoire was sequenced with immunoSEQ multiplex PCR; TCRdb's copy has only in-frame clones and lacks some. The sample carries some 110,000 clones, around 80% recorded once. As for the donors, each was a healthy bone marrow donor. This sequence joins TRBV28 and TRBJ1-2, with D unresolved. The clonotype was recovered from a man aged 25 to 45 in good health and CMV-seropositive. What was sequenced was PBMCs. DNA for the CDR3: TGTGCCAGCAGTTTCCCCGGGGAGGCGGACTATGGCTACACCTTC. It encodes CASSFPGEADYGYTF.